This entry lists 4 T cell receptor beta chains sequenced from one sample in a study of cytomegalovirus exposure and HLA in healthy donors. PCR used 60 Vbeta primers and 13 Jbeta primers. Sequencing was performed with immunoSEQ multiplex PCR; in TCRdb, only in-frame clones are kept and a portion is missing. The sample records 100,000 to 150,000 clones, 74% being singletons. The sequencing input was PBMCs. These receptor sequences come from a woman aged 45-60 years in good health and CMV-seropositive.

The rearrangement joins TRBV7-3 to TRBJ1-2; D may be TRBD1 (5 bases). CDR3 length: 14 residues. Looked up from germline, CDR1 is SGHTA and CDR2 is FQGTGA. Deletions cut 2 bases from V and 2 bases from J, with 9 bases between. In DNA form, the CDR3 reads TGTGCCAGCAGCTTAGGTCCAGGGAACTATGGCTACACCTTC. It yields the protein CASSLGPGNYGYTF.

This sequence joins TRBV4-2 and TRBJ2-5; 15 nucleotides match TRBD2. The junction had 7 bases not matched to a gene; V was cut back by 0 bases and J by 5 bases. CDR3 length: 18 amino acids. Per germline, CDR1 LGHNA and CDR2 YNFKEQ. The CDR3 coding sequence is TGTGCCAGCAGCCAAGAGGGACTAGCGGGGGGATATCAGGAGACCCAGTACTTC. It is translated as CASSQEGLAGGYQETQYF.

The chain couples TRBV6-5 to TRBJ2-2, with unresolved D. Germline V CDR1 and CDR2: MNHEY, SVGAGI. This CDR3 region has 11 residues. The V gene lost 5 bases and the J gene lost 6 bases, with 4 bases spanning the gap. Here the CDR3 DNA reads TGTGCCAGCAGTGGAGCCGGGGAGCTGTTTTTT. Translating it yields CASSGAGELFF.

A few counts support this clone. J is TRBJ1-4 and V is TRBV28; D may be TRBD1 (5 bases). The CDR3 consists of 16 residues. Germline loops: CDR1 MDHEN, CDR2 SYDVKM. V was trimmed by 5 bases and J by 0 bases, leaving 13 bases between them. The CDR3 nucleotides are TGTGCCAGCAGTGACGACAGCTTTGCAACTAATGAAAAACTGTTTTTT. Translation gives CASSDDSFATNEKLFF.